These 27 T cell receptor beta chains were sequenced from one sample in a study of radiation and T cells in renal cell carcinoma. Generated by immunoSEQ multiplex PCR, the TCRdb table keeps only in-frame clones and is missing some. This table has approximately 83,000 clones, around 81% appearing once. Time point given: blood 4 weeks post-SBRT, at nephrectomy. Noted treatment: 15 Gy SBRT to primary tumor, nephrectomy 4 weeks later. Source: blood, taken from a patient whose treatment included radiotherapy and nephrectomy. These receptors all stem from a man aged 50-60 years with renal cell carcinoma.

The CDR3 DNA reads TGTGCCAGCAGCGTAGAGGGGCAGGGGGTTGTCGAGCAGTACTTC. Translated: CASSVEGQGVVEQYF. The chain combines TRBV9 with TRBJ2-7, with 7 bases aligning to TRBD1. Per germline, CDR1 SGDLS and CDR2 YYNGEE. This CDR3 spans 15 amino acids. V lost 0 bases, J lost 6 bases, and 9 bases stayed unmatched.

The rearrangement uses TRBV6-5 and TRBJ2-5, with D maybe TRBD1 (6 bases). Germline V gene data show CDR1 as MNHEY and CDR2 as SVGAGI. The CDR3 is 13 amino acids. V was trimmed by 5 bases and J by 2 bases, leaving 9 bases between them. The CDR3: CASSQGIQETQYF. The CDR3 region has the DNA TGTGCCAGCAGTCAGGGGATTCAAGAGACCCAGTACTTC.

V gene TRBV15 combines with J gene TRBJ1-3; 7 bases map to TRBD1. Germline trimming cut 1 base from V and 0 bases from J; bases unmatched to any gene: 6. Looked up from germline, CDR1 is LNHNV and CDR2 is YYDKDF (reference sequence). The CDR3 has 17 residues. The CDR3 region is CATSRGGTVDSGNTIYF. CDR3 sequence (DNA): TGTGCCACCAGCAGAGGAGGGACAGTCGACTCTGGAAACACCATATATTTT. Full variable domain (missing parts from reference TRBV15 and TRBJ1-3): DAMVIQNPRYQVTQFGKPVTLSCSQTLNHNVMYWYQQKSSQAPKLLFHYYDKDFNNEADTPDNFQSRRPNTSFCFLDIRSPGLGDTAMYLCATSRGGTVDSGNTIYFGEGSWLTVV.

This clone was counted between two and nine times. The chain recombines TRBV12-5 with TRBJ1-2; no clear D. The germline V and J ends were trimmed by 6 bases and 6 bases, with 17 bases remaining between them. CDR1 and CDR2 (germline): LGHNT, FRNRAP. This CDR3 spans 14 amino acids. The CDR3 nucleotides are TGTGCTAGTGGCCCGGGCCTCTCCTGGGATGGCTACACCTTC. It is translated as CASGPGLSWDGYTF.

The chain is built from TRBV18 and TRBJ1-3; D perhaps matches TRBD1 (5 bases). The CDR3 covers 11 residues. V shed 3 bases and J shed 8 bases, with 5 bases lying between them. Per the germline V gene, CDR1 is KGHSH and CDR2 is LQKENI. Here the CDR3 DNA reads TGTGCCAGCTCACCGGGACACACCATATATTTT. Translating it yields CASSPGHTIYF.

In nucleotides, the CDR3 is TGTGCCAGCCTAGGACAGGGGGCGGATGAGCAGTTCTTC. Protein product: CASLGQGADEQFF. This chain links TRBV18 with TRBJ2-1, with 11 positions matching TRBD1. Trimming at V came to 8 bases and at J to 8 bases, leaving 5 bases not matched to a gene. The V gene's germline CDR1 is KGHSH and CDR2 LQKENI. This CDR3 has 13 amino acids.

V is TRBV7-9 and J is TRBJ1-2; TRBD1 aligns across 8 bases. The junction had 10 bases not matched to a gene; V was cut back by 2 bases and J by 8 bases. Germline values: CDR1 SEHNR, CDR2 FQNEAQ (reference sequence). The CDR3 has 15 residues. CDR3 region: CASSLSGQGVGGYTF. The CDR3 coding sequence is TGTGCCAGCAGCTTAAGCGGACAGGGAGTCGGAGGCTACACCTTC.

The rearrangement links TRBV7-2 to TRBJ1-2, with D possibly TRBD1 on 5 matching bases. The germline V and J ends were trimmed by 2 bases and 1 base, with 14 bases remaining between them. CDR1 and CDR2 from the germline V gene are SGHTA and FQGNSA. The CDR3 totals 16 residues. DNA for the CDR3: TGTGCCAGCAGCTTATTTATGGGGGGTGTTAACTATGGCTACACCTTC. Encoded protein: CASSLFMGGVNYGYTF.

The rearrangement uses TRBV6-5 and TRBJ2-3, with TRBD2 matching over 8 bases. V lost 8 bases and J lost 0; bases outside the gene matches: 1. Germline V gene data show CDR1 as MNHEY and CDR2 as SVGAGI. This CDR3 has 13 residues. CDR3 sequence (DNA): TGTGCCAGCTCTAGCGGGAGCACAGATACGCAGTATTTT. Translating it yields CASSSGSTDTQYF.

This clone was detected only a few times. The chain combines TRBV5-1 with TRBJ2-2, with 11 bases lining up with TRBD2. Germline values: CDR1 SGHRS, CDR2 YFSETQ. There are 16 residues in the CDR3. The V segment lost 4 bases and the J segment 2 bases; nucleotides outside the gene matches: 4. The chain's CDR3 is CASSILAGVNTGELFF. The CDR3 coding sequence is TGCGCCAGCAGCATACTAGCGGGGGTCAACACCGGGGAGCTGTTTTTT.

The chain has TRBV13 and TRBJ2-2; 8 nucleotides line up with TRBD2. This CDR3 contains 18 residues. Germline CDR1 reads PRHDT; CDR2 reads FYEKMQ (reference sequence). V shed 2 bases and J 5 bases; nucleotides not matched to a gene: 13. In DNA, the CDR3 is TGTGCCAGCAGCTTAATGGTAGGAGGACTAGCTGGGACCGGGGAGCTGTTTTTT. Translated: CASSLMVGGLAGTGELFF. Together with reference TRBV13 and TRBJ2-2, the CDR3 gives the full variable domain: AAGVIQSPRHLIKEKRETATLKCYPIPRHDTVYWYQQGPGQDPQFLISFYEKMQSDKGSIPDRFSAQQFSDYHSELNMSSLELGDSALYFCASSLMVGGLAGTGELFFGEGSRLTVL.

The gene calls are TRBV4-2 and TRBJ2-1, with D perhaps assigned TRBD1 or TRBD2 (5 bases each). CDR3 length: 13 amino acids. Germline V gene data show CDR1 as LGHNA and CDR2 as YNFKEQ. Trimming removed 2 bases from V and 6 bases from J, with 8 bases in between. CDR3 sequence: CASSQRDGNEQFF. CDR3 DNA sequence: TGTGCCAGCAGCCAACGGGACGGCAATGAGCAGTTCTTC.

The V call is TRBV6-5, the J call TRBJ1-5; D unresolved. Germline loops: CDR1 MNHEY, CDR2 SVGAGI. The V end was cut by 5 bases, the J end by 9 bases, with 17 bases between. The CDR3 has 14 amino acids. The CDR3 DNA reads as TGTGCCAGCAGTAACAACCGGGAGAAGGGGCCCCAGCATTTT. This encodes CASSNNREKGPQHF.

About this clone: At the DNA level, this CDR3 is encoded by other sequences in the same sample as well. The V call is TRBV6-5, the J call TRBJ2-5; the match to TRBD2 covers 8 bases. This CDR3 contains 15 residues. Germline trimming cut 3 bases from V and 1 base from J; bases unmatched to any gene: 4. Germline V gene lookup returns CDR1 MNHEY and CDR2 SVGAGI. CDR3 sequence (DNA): TGTGCCAGCAGTTATTTAGCGGGACCCCAAGAGACCCAGTACTTC. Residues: CASSYLAGPQETQYF.

CDR3 sequence: CASSFGLAGSYEQYF. CDR3 nucleotides: TGTGCCAGCAGCTTCGGACTAGCGGGAAGCTACGAGCAGTACTTC. The V call is TRBV5-6, the J call TRBJ2-7, with TRBD2 matching 12 bases. CDR1 and CDR2 from the germline V gene are SGHDT and YYEEEE. V lost 2 bases, J lost 3 bases, and 3 bases stayed unmatched. The CDR3 has 15 amino acids.

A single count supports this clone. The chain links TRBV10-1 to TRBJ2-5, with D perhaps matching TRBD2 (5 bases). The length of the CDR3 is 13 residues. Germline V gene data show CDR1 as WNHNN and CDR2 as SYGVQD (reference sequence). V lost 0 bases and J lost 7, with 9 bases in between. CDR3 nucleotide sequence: TGCGCCAGCAGTGAGTCGATTGCGGGGACCCAGTACTTC. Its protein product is CASSESIAGTQYF.

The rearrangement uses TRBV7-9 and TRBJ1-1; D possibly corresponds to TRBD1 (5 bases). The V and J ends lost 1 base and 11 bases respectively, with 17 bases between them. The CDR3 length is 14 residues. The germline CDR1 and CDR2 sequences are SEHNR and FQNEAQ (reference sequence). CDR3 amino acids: CASSLVVVQGRAFF. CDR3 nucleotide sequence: TGTGCCAGCAGCTTAGTCGTAGTGCAGGGAAGGGCTTTCTTT. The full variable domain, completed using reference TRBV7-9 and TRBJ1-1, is DTGVSQNPRHKITKRGQNVTFRCDPISEHNRLYWYRQTLGQGPEFLTYFQNEAQLEKSRLLSDRFSAERPKGSFSTLEIQRTEQGDSAMYLCASSLVVVQGRAFFGQGTRLTVV.

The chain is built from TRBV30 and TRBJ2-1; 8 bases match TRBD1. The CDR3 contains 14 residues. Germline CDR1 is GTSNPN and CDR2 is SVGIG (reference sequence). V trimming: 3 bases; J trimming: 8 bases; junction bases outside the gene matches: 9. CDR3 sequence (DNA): TGTGCCTGGAGCCCCGGACAGGGTACTTATGAGCAGTTCTTC. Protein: CAWSPGQGTYEQFF. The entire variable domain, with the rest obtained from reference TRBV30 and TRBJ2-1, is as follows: SQTIHQWPATLVQPVGSPLSLECTVEGTSNPNLYWYRQAAGRGLQLLFYSVGIGQISSEVPQNLSASRPQDRQFILSSKKLLLSDSGFYLCAWSPGQGTYEQFFGPGTRLTVL.

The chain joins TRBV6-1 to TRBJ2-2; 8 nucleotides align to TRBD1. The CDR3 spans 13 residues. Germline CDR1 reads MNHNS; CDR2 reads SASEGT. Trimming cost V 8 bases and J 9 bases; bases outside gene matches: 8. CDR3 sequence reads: CASGVDRVWELFF. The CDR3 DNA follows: TGTGCCAGCGGGGTGGACAGGGTCTGGGAGCTGTTTTTT.

CDR3 nucleotides: TGTGCCAGTAACGAGGTGGGGGGGCACACTGAAGCTTTCTTT. Residues: CASNEVGGHTEAFF. V is TRBV7-9 and J is TRBJ1-1, with D possibly TRBD1 on 6 matching bases. In germline, CDR1 is SEHNR, CDR2 FQNEAQ (reference sequence). V was trimmed by 9 bases and J by 3 bases, leaving 17 bases between them. This CDR3 has 14 residues.

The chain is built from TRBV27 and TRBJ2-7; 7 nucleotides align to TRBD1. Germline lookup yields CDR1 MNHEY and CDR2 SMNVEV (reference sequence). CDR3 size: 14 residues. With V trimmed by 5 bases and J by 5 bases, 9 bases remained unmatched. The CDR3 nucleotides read TGTGCCAGCAGTCCCTGGACAGGCCCGGACGAGCAGTACTTC. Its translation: CASSPWTGPDEQYF.

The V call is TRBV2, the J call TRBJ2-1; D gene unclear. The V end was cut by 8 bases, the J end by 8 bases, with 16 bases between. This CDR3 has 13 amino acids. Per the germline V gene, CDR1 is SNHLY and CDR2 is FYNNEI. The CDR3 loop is CASGATVPDEQFF. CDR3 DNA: TGTGCCAGCGGTGCAACCGTTCCGGATGAGCAGTTCTTC.

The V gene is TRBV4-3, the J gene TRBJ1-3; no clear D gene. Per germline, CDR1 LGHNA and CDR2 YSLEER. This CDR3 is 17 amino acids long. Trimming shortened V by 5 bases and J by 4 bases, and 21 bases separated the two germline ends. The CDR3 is CASSVVGGLDGGNTIYF. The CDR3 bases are TGCGCCAGCAGCGTAGTTGGCGGGCTTGATGGGGGAAACACCATATATTTT.

CDR3 protein: CASRETSGVGELFF. In DNA form, the CDR3 reads TGCGCCAGCAGAGAGACTAGCGGGGTCGGGGAGCTGTTTTTT. The rearrangement links TRBV5-1 to TRBJ2-2; 11 bases align to TRBD2. This CDR3 spans 14 amino acids. Germline V lookup: CDR1 SGHRS, CDR2 YFSETQ. Trimming removed 5 bases from V and 7 bases from J; junction bases left unmatched: 4.

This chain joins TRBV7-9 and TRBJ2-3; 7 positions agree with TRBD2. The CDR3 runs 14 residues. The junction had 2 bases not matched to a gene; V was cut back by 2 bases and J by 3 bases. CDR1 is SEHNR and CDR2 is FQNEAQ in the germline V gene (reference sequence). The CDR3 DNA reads TGTGCCAGCAGCTTATCAGCGGGGACAGATACGCAGTATTTT. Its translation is CASSLSAGTDTQYF.

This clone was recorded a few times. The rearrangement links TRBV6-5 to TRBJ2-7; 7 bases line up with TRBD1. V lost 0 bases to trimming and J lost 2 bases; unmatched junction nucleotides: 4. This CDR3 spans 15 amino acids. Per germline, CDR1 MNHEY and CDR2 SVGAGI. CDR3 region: CASSYSSQGTYEQYF. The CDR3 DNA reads TGTGCCAGCAGTTACTCGTCACAGGGGACCTACGAGCAGTACTTC.

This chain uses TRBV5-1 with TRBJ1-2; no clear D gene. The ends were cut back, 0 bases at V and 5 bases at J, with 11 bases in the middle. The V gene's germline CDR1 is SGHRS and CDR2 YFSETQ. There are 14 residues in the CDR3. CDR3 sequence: CASSLEESSYGYTF. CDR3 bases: TGCGCCAGCAGCTTGGAGGAGAGTTCTTATGGCTACACCTTC.